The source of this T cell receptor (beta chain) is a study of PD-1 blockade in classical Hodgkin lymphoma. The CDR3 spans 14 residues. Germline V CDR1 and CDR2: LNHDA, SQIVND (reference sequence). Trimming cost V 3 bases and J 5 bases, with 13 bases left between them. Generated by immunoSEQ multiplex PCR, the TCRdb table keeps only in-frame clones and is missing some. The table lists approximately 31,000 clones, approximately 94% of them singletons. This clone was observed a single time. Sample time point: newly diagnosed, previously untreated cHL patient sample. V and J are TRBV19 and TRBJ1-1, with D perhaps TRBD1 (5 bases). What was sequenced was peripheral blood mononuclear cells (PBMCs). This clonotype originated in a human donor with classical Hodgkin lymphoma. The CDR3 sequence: CASSMGRVGTEAFF. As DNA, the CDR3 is TGTGCCAGTAGTATGGGCAGGGTAGGAACTGAAGCTTTCTTT.